The present T cell receptor (beta chain) was sequenced within a study of cytomegalovirus exposure and HLA in healthy donors. About the study: Earlier findings included some 120 million unique TCR beta sequences obtained from 150 million to 200 million T cells. Study-level results: Cytomegalovirus association was assigned to over 150 TCR beta chains. Confirmation in vitro established that a few CMV-associated chains were specific for CMV antigens. A prior analysis recorded that most TCR beta V segments were productive about 87% or about 30% of the time.

The CDR3 loop spans 13 amino acids. Germline lookup yields CDR1 SEHNR and CDR2 FQNEAQ (reference sequence). To note about this clone: No antigen is known for it. An end of the junction does not agree with germline; a read error may underlie this.

The PCR employed 60 Vbeta primers together with 13 Jbeta primers. The data were produced by immunoSEQ multiplex PCR, yet TCRdb's version contains in-frame clones alone and is incomplete. This table holds some 200,000 clones, approximately 80% found once. This sequence was found in a boy aged 5-17 years in good health and CMV-seronegative. Sequencing was carried out using PBMCs. The genes are TRBV7-9 and TRBJ2-7; 10 nucleotides line up with TRBD1. The chain's CDR3 is CSSRGDRGYEQYF. The CDR3 DNA reads TGTTCCAGCAGGGGGGACAGGGGCTACGAGCAGTACTTC.